The 31 T cell receptor beta chains in this list originate from one sample, sequenced in a study of post-analysis software for immune sequencing data. Study-level findings and limits: Comparison of patients with controls showed five TRBV segments more frequent in patients, TRBV5-6, TRBV5-1 and TRBV20-1 among them.

For these receptors, no antigen is known. Unique molecular identifiers were carried by the TCR beta cDNA libraries. A single record per CDR3 protein comes from TCRdb applying MiXCR to the PCR reads. Of a few hundred thousand distinct CDR3 sequences listed, approximately 34% are singletons. The sample was blood. These TCRs come from a girl aged 2-17 years with multiple sclerosis.

The V call is TRBV7-3, the J call TRBJ2-3; 9 bases fit TRBD2. The J segment lost 6 bases and the V segment lost 5 bases, leaving 9 bases of the junction unmatched. Germline lookup yields CDR1 SGHTA and CDR2 FQGTGA. The CDR3 covers 15 residues. CDR3 loop: CASSLHAGGQDTQYF. In nucleotides, the CDR3 is TGTGCCAGCAGCCTGCACGCGGGGGGGCAGGATACGCAGTATTTT.

The sample holds a few counts of this clonotype. V usage is TRBV4-1 and J usage is TRBJ1-1; D is unresolved. The germline V gene has CDR1 MGHRA and CDR2 YSYEKL. The germline V and J ends were trimmed by 1 base and 1 base, with 13 bases remaining between them. The CDR3 has 16 residues. CDR3 sequence (DNA): TGCGCCAGCAGCCAAGTTGTCACAATGGGGAACACTGAAGCTTTCTTT. Its protein product is CASSQVVTMGNTEAFF.

This clonotype was detected a few times. The chain employs TRBV7-9 and TRBJ1-1, with D perhaps matching TRBD1 (6 bases). Trimming took 4 bases from V and 0 from J, leaving 18 bases between them. The length of the CDR3 is 17 residues. CDR1 and CDR2 from the germline V gene are SEHNR and FQNEAQ (reference sequence). The CDR3 DNA reads as TGTGCCAGCAGCTCCCCTCCGGGACATCGCATGAACACTGAAGCTTTCTTT. Its translation: CASSSPPGHRMNTEAFF.

This clonotype was observed a few times. V gene TRBV27 combines with J gene TRBJ1-6; no firm D call. CDR3 length: 14 amino acids. The ends were cut back, 4 bases at V and 7 bases at J, with 11 bases in the middle. Per the germline V gene, CDR1 is MNHEY and CDR2 is SMNVEV (reference sequence). DNA of the CDR3: TGTGCCAGCAGTTACCTAGGCTTAAATTCACCCCTCCACTTT. It specifies CASSYLGLNSPLHF.

This chain links TRBV7-9 with TRBJ1-1; D call uncertain. CDR1 is SEHNR and CDR2 is FQNEAQ in the germline V gene (reference sequence). The CDR3 is 16 residues long. The V gene lost 0 bases and the J gene lost 1 base, with 12 bases spanning the gap. The CDR3 reads CASSLARPQANTEAFF. DNA for the CDR3: TGTGCCAGCAGCTTAGCGCGGCCCCAGGCGAACACTGAAGCTTTCTTT.

This clonotype was detected a few times. A junction boundary mismatches the germline segment, possibly from a read error. V usage is TRBV12-3 or TRBV12-4 and J usage is TRBJ2-5, with 7 nucleotides matching TRBD1. The CDR3 length is 13 residues. The CDR3 coding sequence is TGTGCCAGCAGTCTAGCTGGACAGGCAACCCAGTACTTC. It specifies CASSLAGQATQYF.

The V gene is TRBV7-6, the J gene TRBJ2-5; D may match TRBD1 or TRBD2 (5 bases each). CDR3 length equals 14 residues. Germline V gene lookup returns CDR1 SGHVS and CDR2 FNYEAQ. The V gene lost 3 bases and the J gene lost 5 bases, with 13 bases spanning the gap. CDR3 sequence (DNA): TGTGCCAGCAGCTTGAGCCGGGACGTGGAGACCCAGTACTTC. Translated: CASSLSRDVETQYF.

This clonotype showed up just a few times. The chain is built from TRBV6-1 and TRBJ2-6; 7 nucleotides agree with TRBD1. CDR1 is MNHNS, CDR2 SASEGT, per germline. Unmatched junction bases numbered 9, after V lost 7 bases and J lost 0 bases. The CDR3 has 17 amino acids. This CDR3 is CASKKTGPDSGANVLTF. Written as DNA, the CDR3 is TGTGCCAGCAAGAAGACAGGGCCCGACTCTGGGGCCAACGTCCTGACTTTC.

This chain links TRBV7-3 with TRBJ2-2; D is perhaps TRBD1 (6 bases). The germline gives CDR1 SGHTA, CDR2 FQGTGA. The CDR3 loop spans 14 amino acids. Trimming cost V 3 bases and J 6 bases, with 11 bases left between them. CDR3 bases: TGTGCCAGCAGCTTGATTAAGGGGGCCGGGGAGCTGTTTTTT. Translation: CASSLIKGAGELFF.

The V gene is TRBV25-1, the J gene TRBJ2-3, with 7 bases that match TRBD2. Trimming at V came to 6 bases and at J to 3 bases, leaving 18 bases not matched to a gene. The CDR3 is 18 residues long. Per germline, CDR1 MGHDK and CDR2 SYGVNS. CDR3 amino acids: CASSAKGTATSPTDTQYF. DNA for the CDR3: TGTGCCAGCAGCGCTAAAGGGACGGCGACTAGCCCTACAGATACGCAGTATTTT.

The V call is TRBV29-1, the J call TRBJ2-7, with D perhaps TRBD2 (6 bases). The J call could be wrong; TRBJ2-4 is a better fit for the DNA end. CDR3 size: 15 residues. The germline CDR1 and CDR2 sequences are SQVTM and ANQGSEA. CDR3 sequence (DNA): TGCAGCGTTGAAATTGGGGGGTTAGCCAAAAACATTCAGTACTTC. This gives the protein CSVEIGGLAKNIQYF.

This clonotype was observed a handful of times. The chain uses TRBV5-5 and TRBJ2-5, with 10 bases matching TRBD1. The CDR3 totals 15 residues. Germline assignment: CDR1 SGHKS and CDR2 YYEKEE (reference sequence). V lost 3 bases, J lost 5 bases, and 7 bases stayed unmatched. As DNA, the CDR3 is TGTGCCAGCAGCTCCAGGGACAGGGGTAGCGAGACCCAGTACTTC. Protein sequence: CASSSRDRGSETQYF.

This clonotype has only a few counts. CDR3 sequence reads: CSARDSPGHYEQYF. The CDR3 DNA reads as TGCAGTGCTAGAGACTCACCCGGACACTACGAGCAGTACTTC. The rearrangement joins TRBV20-1 to TRBJ2-7; possible D gene TRBD1, 5 bases. The germline V and J ends were trimmed by 0 bases and 3 bases, with 12 bases remaining between them. The CDR3 sequence is 14 residues long. Germline V CDR1 and CDR2: DFQATT, SNEGSKA (reference sequence).

The chain carries TRBV2 and TRBJ1-1; possibly TRBD1 for D (5 bases). The ends were cut back, 10 bases at V and 1 base at J, with 13 bases in the middle. Germline V lookup: CDR1 SNHLY, CDR2 FYNNEI. This CDR3 has 13 amino acids. This CDR3 is CATYLGPNTEAFF. CDR3 in DNA: TGTGCCACCTACCTGGGACCGAACACTGAAGCTTTCTTT. The entire variable domain, with the rest obtained from reference TRBV2 and TRBJ1-1, is as follows: EPEVTQTPSHQVTQMGQEVILRCVPISNHLYFYWYRQILGQKVEFLVSFYNNEISEKSEIFDDQFSVERPDGSNFTLKIRSTKLEDSAMYFCATYLGPNTEAFFGQGTRLTVV.

A few counts support this clonotype. One junction end does not reproduce the germline sequence, and a read error may be involved. The chain has TRBV7-3 and TRBJ2-1; the match to TRBD2 covers 8 bases. Germline CDR1 SGHTA, CDR2 FQGTGA. The CDR3 has 16 residues. The CDR3 is CAGSLMGLEGYNEQFF. CDR3 in DNA: TGTGCCGGCAGCTTAATGGGACTAGAAGGGTACAATGAGCAGTTCTTC.

To note about this clonotype: Mismatch with germline at one junction end may stem from a read error. This rearrangement joins TRBV15 to TRBJ2-1, with D perhaps TRBD2 (5 bases). CDR1 is LNHNV, CDR2 YYDKDF, per germline (reference sequence). The CDR3 loop spans 14 amino acids. The CDR3 here is CATCSGGPSNEQFF. Here the CDR3 DNA reads TGTGCCACCTGCAGCGGAGGCCCATCCAATGAGCAGTTCTTC.

This clonotype was observed once. This chain joins TRBV20-1 and TRBJ2-6; D not certain. There are 15 residues in the CDR3. Trimming took off 3 bases at V and 0 bases at J, with 9 bases between the two ends. Germline V gene sequence: CDR1 DFQATT, CDR2 SNEGSKA (reference sequence). CDR3 bases: TGCAGTGCTAGCGACCTGCTCTCTGGGGCCAACGTCCTGACTTTC. This gives the protein CSASDLLSGANVLTF.

This clonotype was counted a few times. The chain employs TRBV21-1 and TRBJ2-5; TRBD2, the table's D call, was not compared with the DNA. TRBV21-1 is marked as a pseudogene. The CDR3 has 15 residues. CDR3 sequence reads: CATDSGTSFVETQYF. The DNA of the CDR3 is TGTGCCACTGATTCCGGGACTAGCTTTGTAGAGACCCAGTACTTC.

This chain joins TRBV7-8 and TRBJ2-7, with D unclear. Germline-derived CDR1 and CDR2 are SGHVS and FQNEAQ. The V end was cut by 1 base, the J end by 0 bases, with 7 bases between. CDR3 length: 14 residues. The CDR3 loop is CASSLGGFSYEQYF. The CDR3 coding sequence is TGTGCCAGCAGCTTAGGCGGCTTCTCCTACGAGCAGTACTTC.

V usage is TRBV6-5 and J usage is TRBJ2-1; 11 bases fit TRBD2. The CDR3 consists of 13 residues. Germline trimming cut 4 bases from V and 14 bases from J; bases unmatched to any gene: 7. Germline V gene lookup returns CDR1 MNHEY and CDR2 SVGAGI. CDR3 sequence (DNA): TGTGCCAGCAGTTCGTCTAGCGGGGGGACCGAGTTCTTC. It is translated as CASSSSSGGTEFF.

V and J are TRBV12-3 or TRBV12-4 and TRBJ2-3, with 9 bases matching TRBD2. The CDR3 loop spans 16 amino acids. The V segment lost 2 bases and the J segment 1 base; nucleotides outside the gene matches: 4. Written as DNA, the CDR3 is TGTGCCAGCAGTTTAAAACTAGCGGGTGGCACAGATACGCAGTATTTT. Protein: CASSLKLAGGTDTQYF.

This clonotype has only a few counts. In nucleotides, the CDR3 is TGTGCCACCAGCAGTGCTCCATTCCTGGACGAGCAGTACTTC. Translating gives CATSSAPFLDEQYF. This sequence joins TRBV15 and TRBJ2-5; no definite D call. The DNA end is more similar to TRBJ2-7, so the J call may be wrong. The CDR3 has 14 residues. Germline CDR1 and CDR2: LNHNV and YYDKDF (reference sequence).

V is TRBV6-1 and J is TRBJ2-1, with D uncertain. The CDR3 totals 17 residues. Trimming left V 4 bases short and J 0 bases short, with 16 bases between. CDR1 MNHNS and CDR2 SASEGT come from the germline V gene. CDR3 DNA sequence: TGTGCCAGCAGTGCCGAGTGGTCCGGTAGCTCCTACAATGAGCAGTTCTTC. It is translated as CASSAEWSGSSYNEQFF.

The chain joins TRBV3-1 to TRBJ2-3; D tentatively reads TRBD1 or TRBD2 (5 bases each). The CDR3 is 13 residues long. The V and J ends lost 0 bases and 8 bases respectively, with 9 bases between them. Germline CDR1 and CDR2: LGHDT and YNNKEL (reference sequence). The DNA of the CDR3 is TGTGCCAGCAGCCAAGATACCGGGGCTACGCAGTATTTT. It codes for CASSQDTGATQYF.

This clonotype was observed a handful of times. The chain is built from TRBV5-1 and TRBJ1-1, with a tentative D call TRBD1 (6 bases). There are 15 residues in the CDR3. Per germline, CDR1 SGHRS and CDR2 YFSETQ. V was pared by 4 bases and J by 1 base, with 14 bases between. Written as DNA, the CDR3 is TGCGCCAGCAGCGTAACCGGGACATCGAACACTGAAGCTTTCTTT. As protein: CASSVTGTSNTEAFF.

The table lists this clonotype with a count of one. The rearrangement links TRBV4-1 to TRBJ1-1, with TRBD1 matching 8 bases. The CDR3 contains 14 residues. The V segment lost 4 bases and the J segment 9 bases; nucleotides outside the gene matches: 10. Germline V CDR1 and CDR2: MGHRA, YSYEKL. This CDR3 is CASSPPTGTGKAFF. The CDR3 bases are TGCGCCAGCAGCCCCCCCACCGGGACAGGCAAAGCTTTCTTT.

This clonotype was counted a few times. This chain links TRBV12-3 or TRBV12-4 with TRBJ2-5; 7 positions match TRBD1. With the DNA end fitting TRBJ2-7 better, the J assignment may be wrong. This CDR3 region has 13 residues. The CDR3 sequence: CASTGQDLYEQYF. DNA of the CDR3: TGTGCCAGCACCGGACAGGACCTGTACGAGCAGTACTTC.

V gene TRBV5-5 combines with J gene TRBJ1-1; the D gene is possibly TRBD1 (5 bases). Trimming shortened V by 3 bases and J by 0 bases, and 9 bases separated the two germline ends. Germline values: CDR1 SGHKS, CDR2 YYEKEE (reference sequence). The CDR3 is 14 amino acids. The CDR3 here is CASSWGLMNTEAFF. Written as DNA, the CDR3 is TGTGCCAGCAGCTGGGGCCTCATGAACACTGAAGCTTTCTTT.

The chain couples TRBV11-2 to TRBJ2-3; 9 nucleotides line up with TRBD2. In germline, CDR1 is SGHAT, CDR2 FQNNGV. V shed 5 bases, J shed 6 bases, and the junction held 9 bases outside the gene matches. CDR3 length: 15 amino acids. CDR3 in amino acids: CASSEERGVVDTQYF. CDR3 DNA: TGTGCCAGCAGCGAAGAGCGGGGGGTAGTGGATACGCAGTATTTT.

The genes are TRBV5-1 and TRBJ2-5; TRBD2 agrees at 8 bases. There are 15 residues in the CDR3. J lost 2 bases, V lost 2 bases, and 5 bases had no gene match. CDR1 and CDR2 (germline): SGHRS, YFSETQ. CDR3: CASSLAGTSQETQYF. The CDR3 DNA is TGCGCCAGCAGCTTAGCGGGGACTAGTCAAGAGACCCAGTACTTC.

The V call is TRBV9, the J call TRBJ2-5; a possible D gene is TRBD2 (5 bases). Trimming shortened V by 4 bases and J by 2 bases, and 12 bases separated the two germline ends. The germline gives CDR1 SGDLS, CDR2 YYNGEE. This CDR3 is built from 14 residues. The CDR3 nucleotides read TGTGCCAGCAGCCCGGACTTCCAACAAGAGACCCAGTACTTC. The encoded protein is CASSPDFQQETQYF.